Following are 16 T cell receptor beta chains from one sample sequenced in a study of blood T cells in healthy people across ages. The second PCR ran about 6 to 12 cycles with a sample-barcoded 5' primer and J-beta primers. From the 5' RACE reads, TCRdb called clonotypes with MiXCR, one entry per CDR3 protein. In the table there are about 780,000 distinct CDR3 sequences, around 50% of which are singletons. What was sequenced was blood. The receptors were gathered from an elderly man in good health.

This clonotype was detected ten times or more. V usage is TRBV6-1 and J usage is TRBJ2-6; D might be TRBD2 (6 bases). CDR3 length: 16 amino acids. From germline, CDR1 is MNHNS and CDR2 SASEGT. V was cut by 6 bases and J by 0 bases, with 12 bases left in between. The CDR3 DNA sequence: TGTGCCAGCAGGAGGATGGAGGGCTCTGGGGCCAACGTCCTGACTTTC. Protein product: CASRRMEGSGANVLTF.

DNA of the CDR3: TGCGCCAGCAGCGACGGAACCGTGGGGGAGGAAAAACTGTTTTTT. Its protein is CASSDGTVGEEKLFF. This sequence joins TRBV4-1 and TRBJ1-4; D is possibly TRBD1 (5 bases). CDR1 and CDR2 (germline): MGHRA, YSYEKL. The CDR3 sequence is 15 residues long. With 5 bases removed from V and 8 bases from J, the gap between germline ends came to 18 bases.

The V gene is TRBV20-1, the J gene TRBJ2-7; 9 positions match TRBD1. The germline gives CDR1 DFQATT, CDR2 SNEGSKA (reference sequence). The CDR3 contains 13 residues. Trimming at V came to 5 bases and at J to 6 bases, leaving 8 bases not matched to a gene. Written as DNA, the CDR3 is TGCAGTGCTCCCCGGGACAGGGTTTCCGAGCAGTACTTC. It codes for CSAPRDRVSEQYF.

This chain connects TRBV29-1 to TRBJ2-5, with D possibly being TRBD2 (6 bases). V was clipped by 6 bases and J by 2 bases, with 16 bases between them. Germline V gives CDR1 SQVTM, CDR2 ANQGSEA. CDR3 length: 14 residues. The CDR3 spells CSVEGGNEQETQYF. The DNA for the CDR3 is TGCAGCGTGGAGGGCGGAAATGAACAAGAGACCCAGTACTTC. Looking up the rest from reference TRBV29-1 and TRBJ2-5 gives the full variable domain: SAVISQKPSRDICQRGTSLTIQCQVDSQVTMMFWYRQQPGQSLTLIATANQGSEATYESGFVIDKFPISRPNLTFSTLTVSNMSPEDSSIYLCSVEGGNEQETQYFGPGTRLLVL.

This clonotype was counted once. The chain recombines TRBV20-1 with TRBJ1-6; 7 nucleotides line up with TRBD1. The junction had 9 bases not matched to a gene; V was cut back by 5 bases and J by 8 bases. CDR3 length: 14 residues. CDR1 is DFQATT, CDR2 SNEGSKA, per germline (reference sequence). CDR3 DNA: TGCAGTGCTCGAAAAGGGGGCCTTGATTCACCCCTCCACTTT. Its translation is CSARKGGLDSPLHF.

As for this clonotype: This clone may be a read error of a much larger clone one base away. The J gene is TRBJ2-1, the V gene TRBV2; no clear D gene. CDR3 length equals 14 residues. The germline gives CDR1 SNHLY, CDR2 FYNNEI. The CDR3 spells CASSEGSSYNDQFF. CDR3 nucleotide sequence: TGTGCCAGCAGTGAAGGGAGCTCCTACAATGACCAGTTCTTC.

This sequence joins TRBV9 and TRBJ1-4; perhaps TRBD1 as D (5 bases). The CDR3 is 12 residues long. Germline V gives CDR1 SGDLS, CDR2 YYNGEE. Trimming cost V 2 bases and J 14 bases, with 13 bases left between them. As DNA, the CDR3 is TGTGCCAGCAGCGTTCCCCCGGGACCGCTGTTTTTT. Translated: CASSVPPGPLFF.

For this clonotype: A read error may account for a junction end that differs from germline. The gene calls are TRBV12-3 or TRBV12-4 and TRBJ2-4, with a possible D match to TRBD2 (5 bases). The CDR3 sequence is 14 residues long. CDR3 coding DNA: TGTGCCTGCAGTTCTCCGCAACCCGACGGGGAGCAGTACTTC. This sequence encodes CACSSPQPDGEQYF.

In its sample, this clonotype was seen a few times. This chain joins TRBV30 and TRBJ2-1; TRBD1 or TRBD2 may be the D gene (6 bases each). CDR1 and CDR2 (germline): GTSNPN, SVGIG (reference sequence). The CDR3 is made up of 15 amino acids. Trimming took off 1 base at V and 0 bases at J, with 10 bases between the two ends. The CDR3 protein is CAWSEKGGSYNEQFF. CDR3 sequence (DNA): TGTGCCTGGAGTGAGAAGGGGGGCTCCTACAATGAGCAGTTCTTC.

The genes are TRBV9 and TRBJ2-1; D gene uncertain. Trimming removed 0 bases from V and 5 bases from J, with 6 bases in between. Germline CDR1 is SGDLS and CDR2 is YYNGEE. The CDR3 covers 13 residues. The CDR3 loop is CASSVAQDNEQFF. CDR3 nucleotides: TGTGCCAGCAGCGTAGCTCAAGACAATGAGCAGTTCTTC.

V usage is TRBV7-2 and J usage is TRBJ2-7, with TRBD2 matching over 8 bases. The CDR3 consists of 15 residues. Trimming removed 1 base from V and 4 bases from J; junction bases left unmatched: 6. CDR1 and CDR2 (germline): SGHTA, FQGNSA. The CDR3 loop reads CASSLEALAAYEQYF. The CDR3 nucleotides read TGTGCCAGCAGCTTAGAGGCACTAGCGGCGTACGAGCAGTACTTC.

This clonotype was seen a handful of times. The V and J genes are TRBV20-1 and TRBJ2-5, with D possibly being TRBD2 (5 bases). CDR1 is DFQATT, CDR2 SNEGSKA, per germline (reference sequence). Trimming took 2 bases from V and 5 from J, leaving 15 bases between them. This CDR3 spans 14 amino acids. CDR3 residues: CSARPGSARETQYF. The CDR3 DNA reads TGCAGTGCTAGACCGGGATCAGCGAGGGAGACCCAGTACTTC.

This clonotype appeared a few times. The rearrangement uses TRBV21-1 and TRBJ2-4. TRBV21-1 is classified as a pseudogene. This CDR3 comprises 12 residues. The CDR3: CASSKGGGGEYF. The CDR3 bases are TGTGCCAGCAGCAAAGGTGGCGGTGGGGAGTACTTC.

This clonotype was observed many times. The rearrangement links TRBV29-1 to TRBJ2-1; no clear D gene. The CDR3 contains 11 residues. Germline V gives CDR1 SQVTM, CDR2 ANQGSEA. The V and J ends lost 0 bases and 10 bases respectively, with 7 bases between them. DNA for the CDR3: TGCAGCGTTGAAGAGGGGTCGGAGCAGTTCTTC. Translating it yields CSVEEGSEQFF.

The chain carries TRBV6-2 or TRBV6-3 and TRBJ2-1; 11 positions agree with TRBD2. This CDR3 has 15 residues. CDR1 is MNHEY, CDR2 SVGEGT, per germline. V shed 7 bases and J 6 bases; nucleotides not matched to a gene: 8. The DNA for the CDR3 is TGTGCCAGCAAACGACCACTAGCGGGGGTCAATGAGCAGTTCTTC. This encodes CASKRPLAGVNEQFF.

This clonotype came up a few times. The gene calls are TRBV20-1 and TRBJ2-7; TRBD1 might be the D (6 bases). The germline V gene encodes CDR1 DFQATT and CDR2 SNEGSKA (reference sequence). The CDR3 runs 15 residues. The V gene lost 5 bases and the J gene lost 2 bases, with 19 bases spanning the gap. The CDR3 protein is CSARLQGLPAYEQYF. As DNA, the CDR3 is TGCAGTGCTCGATTACAGGGCCTCCCCGCCTACGAGCAGTACTTC.